The 15 T cell receptor beta chains below all came from one sample that was sequenced in a study of Ad26.COV2.S vaccination and SARS-CoV-2 variants. Treatment: roughly 20 received Ad26.COV2.S at low or high dose, single or two shots; 5 received placebo; per-sample allocation not given. The samples were gathered on day 63 after the first injection of vaccine or placebo. TCRdb's copy holds only in-frame clones and misses some; the assay was immunoSEQ multiplex PCR. The sample holds about 400,000 clones, roughly four fifths seen once. The input for sequencing was peripheral blood, taken in a trial of Ad26.COV2.S vaccine versus placebo. These receptors were obtained from a person aged 18-60 years who received the Ad26.COV2.S COVID-19 vaccine or a placebo.

Regarding this clone: The sample holds other DNA sequences that translate to the same CDR3. V usage is TRBV6-6 and J usage is TRBJ2-7; the D gene is possibly TRBD1 (6 bases). The CDR3 totals 14 residues. Trimming shortened V by 2 bases and J by 0 bases, and 8 bases separated the two germline ends. Germline V gene sequence: CDR1 MNHNY, CDR2 SVGAGI (reference sequence). As DNA, the CDR3 is TGTGCCAGCAGTTACAGGGGGAGCTCCTACGAGCAGTACTTC. Translated: CASSYRGSSYEQYF.

The chain carries TRBV7-3 and TRBJ2-5, with D maybe TRBD2 (6 bases). Germline CDR1 is SGHTA and CDR2 is FQGTGA. The CDR3 runs to 15 residues. Between the trimmed V and J ends, which lost 2 bases and 4 bases, there was a span of 14 bases. The CDR3 sequence: CASSLGARGGETQYF. CDR3 nucleotides: TGTGCCAGCAGCTTAGGGGCTAGGGGAGGAGAGACCCAGTACTTC.

The chain has TRBV30 and TRBJ1-1, with D unresolved. V dropped 0 bases and J dropped 0 bases, with 8 bases sitting between them. The CDR3 runs to 14 residues. Germline CDR1 GTSNPN, CDR2 SVGIG (reference sequence). The CDR3 region has the DNA TGTGCCTGGAGTGTAGGCAGATTGAACACTGAAGCTTTCTTT. This sequence encodes CAWSVGRLNTEAFF.

The chain is built from TRBV6-5 and TRBJ2-3; tentatively, D is TRBD1 or TRBD2 (5 bases each). The CDR3 is made up of 16 amino acids. Deletions cut 2 bases from V and 0 bases from J, with 12 bases between. Germline values: CDR1 MNHEY, CDR2 SVGAGI. Here the CDR3 DNA reads TGTGCCAGCAGTTACGGGGACCTTTCTAGCACAGATACGCAGTATTTT. Protein sequence: CASSYGDLSSTDTQYF.

The chain is built from TRBV7-9 and TRBJ2-1; 7 nucleotides match TRBD2. Trimming took 2 bases from V and 0 from J; bases not matched to a gene: 1. The CDR3 runs to 15 residues. CDR1 and CDR2 from the germline V gene are SEHNR and FQNEAQ (reference sequence). CDR3 in amino acids: CASSLPGGSYNEQFF. In nucleotides, the CDR3 is TGTGCCAGCAGCTTACCGGGGGGCTCCTACAATGAGCAGTTCTTC.

The rearrangement joins TRBV29-1 to TRBJ1-5, with D perhaps TRBD1 (6 bases). CDR1 SQVTM and CDR2 ANQGSEA come from the germline V gene. The CDR3 is 14 amino acids. Trimming took 6 bases from V and 4 from J, leaving 16 bases between them. The CDR3 here is CSVAQGNRNQPQHF. The CDR3 region has the DNA TGCAGCGTGGCCCAGGGGAATAGAAATCAGCCCCAGCATTTT.

The chain joins TRBV11-3 to TRBJ2-1; D uncertain. The V and J ends lost 5 bases and 3 bases respectively, with 8 bases between them. The CDR3 is 13 amino acids. In germline, CDR1 is SGHNT, CDR2 YENEEA. This chain's CDR3 is CASSPQGYNEQFF. The CDR3 DNA follows: TGTGCCAGCAGCCCCCAAGGCTACAATGAGCAGTTCTTC.

The chain combines TRBV23-1 with TRBJ1-5; 7 nucleotides agree with TRBD1. TRBV23-1 carries the ORF label, with uncertain function. Losses at the gene ends were 0 bases for V and 2 bases for J; bases not matched to a gene: 13. This CDR3 contains 19 residues. CDR3 coding DNA: TGCGCCAGCAGTCAATCGCGGGCAGGGGGTTTTTCGGGCAATCAGCCCCAGCATTTT. It translates to CASSQSRAGGFSGNQPQHF.

Turning to this clone: Other DNA sequences in this sample translate to the same CDR3. CDR3 amino acids: CASRDRNTEAFF. Here the CDR3 DNA reads TGTGCCAGTCGGGACAGGAACACTGAAGCTTTCTTT. The chain couples TRBV19 to TRBJ1-1; 7 bases match TRBD1. This CDR3 comprises 12 residues. In germline, CDR1 is LNHDA, CDR2 SQIVND (reference sequence). Losses at the gene ends were 8 bases for V and 1 base for J; bases not matched to a gene: 1.

The chain joins TRBV7-3 to TRBJ2-5; D not certain. Germline CDR1 SGHTA, CDR2 FQGTGA. V lost 2 bases to trimming and J lost 5 bases, with 12 bases between them. The length of the CDR3 is 14 residues. The CDR3 sequence: CASSLGLLDETQYF. CDR3 in DNA: TGTGCCAGCAGCTTAGGTCTCTTGGATGAGACCCAGTACTTC.

The chain is built from TRBV29-1 and TRBJ2-7; possibly TRBD2 for D (6 bases). The V end lost 6 bases, the J end lost 6 bases, and 12 bases lay between the germline ends. Germline V lookup: CDR1 SQVTM, CDR2 ANQGSEA. The CDR3 has 11 amino acids. CDR3 sequence reads: CSVARGGEQYF. The CDR3 DNA follows: TGCAGCGTGGCTCGGGGAGGCGAGCAGTACTTC.

This chain uses TRBV19 with TRBJ1-5, with D perhaps TRBD1 (5 bases). V lost 7 bases to trimming and J lost 5 bases, with 15 bases between them. The germline V gene encodes CDR1 LNHDA and CDR2 SQIVND (reference sequence). This CDR3 region has 14 residues. The chain's CDR3 is CASKVRRGDQPQHF. CDR3 in DNA: TGTGCCAGTAAGGTCAGGAGGGGTGATCAGCCCCAGCATTTT.

This rearrangement joins TRBV27 to TRBJ2-7, with unresolved D. This CDR3 spans 15 amino acids. Looked up from germline, CDR1 is MNHEY and CDR2 is SMNVEV (reference sequence). Trimming removed 2 bases at V and 4 bases at J, with 15 bases between. CDR3 sequence: CASSLASDYKYEQYF. In nucleotides, the CDR3 is TGTGCCAGCAGTTTAGCCAGCGATTACAAATACGAGCAGTACTTC.

The chain carries TRBV10-3 and TRBJ1-1, with D unclear. V gave up 0 bases and J gave up 0 bases, with 2 bases separating them. CDR3 length: 13 amino acids. Germline CDR1 is ENHRY and CDR2 is SYGVKD. The CDR3 is CAISESVNTEAFF. For the CDR3, the DNA is TGTGCCATCAGTGAGTCAGTGAACACTGAAGCTTTCTTT.

The V and J genes are TRBV18 and TRBJ1-5; the match to TRBD1 covers 9 bases. The CDR3 length is 14 residues. V trimming: 5 bases; J trimming: 6 bases; junction bases outside the gene matches: 5. The germline V gene encodes CDR1 KGHSH and CDR2 LQKENI. The CDR3 region has the DNA TGTGCCAGCTCATCGGGACAGGGAACTCAGCCCCAGCATTTT. Amino acids: CASSSGQGTQPQHF. The variable domain in full, with the rest retrieved from reference TRBV18 and TRBJ1-5, is NAGVMQNPRHLVRRRGQEARLRCSPMKGHSHVYWYRQLPEEGLKFMVYLQKENIIDESGMPKERFSAEFPKEGPSILRIQQVVRGDSAAYFCASSSGQGTQPQHFGDGTRLSIL.